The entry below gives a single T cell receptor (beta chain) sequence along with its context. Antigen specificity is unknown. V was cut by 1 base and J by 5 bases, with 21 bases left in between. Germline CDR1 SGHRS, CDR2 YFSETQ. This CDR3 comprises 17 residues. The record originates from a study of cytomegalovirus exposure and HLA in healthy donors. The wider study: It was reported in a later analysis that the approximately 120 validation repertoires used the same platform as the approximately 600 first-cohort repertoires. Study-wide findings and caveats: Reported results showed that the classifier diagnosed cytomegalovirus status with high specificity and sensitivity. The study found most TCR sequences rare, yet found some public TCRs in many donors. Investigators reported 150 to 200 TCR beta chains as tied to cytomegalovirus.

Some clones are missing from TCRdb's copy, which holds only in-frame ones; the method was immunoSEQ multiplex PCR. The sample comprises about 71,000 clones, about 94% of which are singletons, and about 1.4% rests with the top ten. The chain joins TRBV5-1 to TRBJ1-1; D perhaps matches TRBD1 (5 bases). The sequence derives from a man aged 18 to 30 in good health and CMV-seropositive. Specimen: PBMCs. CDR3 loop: CASSLLVAGVRETEAFF. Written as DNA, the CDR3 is TGCGCCAGCAGCTTGTTAGTCGCGGGGGTACGAGAGACTGAAGCTTTCTTT.